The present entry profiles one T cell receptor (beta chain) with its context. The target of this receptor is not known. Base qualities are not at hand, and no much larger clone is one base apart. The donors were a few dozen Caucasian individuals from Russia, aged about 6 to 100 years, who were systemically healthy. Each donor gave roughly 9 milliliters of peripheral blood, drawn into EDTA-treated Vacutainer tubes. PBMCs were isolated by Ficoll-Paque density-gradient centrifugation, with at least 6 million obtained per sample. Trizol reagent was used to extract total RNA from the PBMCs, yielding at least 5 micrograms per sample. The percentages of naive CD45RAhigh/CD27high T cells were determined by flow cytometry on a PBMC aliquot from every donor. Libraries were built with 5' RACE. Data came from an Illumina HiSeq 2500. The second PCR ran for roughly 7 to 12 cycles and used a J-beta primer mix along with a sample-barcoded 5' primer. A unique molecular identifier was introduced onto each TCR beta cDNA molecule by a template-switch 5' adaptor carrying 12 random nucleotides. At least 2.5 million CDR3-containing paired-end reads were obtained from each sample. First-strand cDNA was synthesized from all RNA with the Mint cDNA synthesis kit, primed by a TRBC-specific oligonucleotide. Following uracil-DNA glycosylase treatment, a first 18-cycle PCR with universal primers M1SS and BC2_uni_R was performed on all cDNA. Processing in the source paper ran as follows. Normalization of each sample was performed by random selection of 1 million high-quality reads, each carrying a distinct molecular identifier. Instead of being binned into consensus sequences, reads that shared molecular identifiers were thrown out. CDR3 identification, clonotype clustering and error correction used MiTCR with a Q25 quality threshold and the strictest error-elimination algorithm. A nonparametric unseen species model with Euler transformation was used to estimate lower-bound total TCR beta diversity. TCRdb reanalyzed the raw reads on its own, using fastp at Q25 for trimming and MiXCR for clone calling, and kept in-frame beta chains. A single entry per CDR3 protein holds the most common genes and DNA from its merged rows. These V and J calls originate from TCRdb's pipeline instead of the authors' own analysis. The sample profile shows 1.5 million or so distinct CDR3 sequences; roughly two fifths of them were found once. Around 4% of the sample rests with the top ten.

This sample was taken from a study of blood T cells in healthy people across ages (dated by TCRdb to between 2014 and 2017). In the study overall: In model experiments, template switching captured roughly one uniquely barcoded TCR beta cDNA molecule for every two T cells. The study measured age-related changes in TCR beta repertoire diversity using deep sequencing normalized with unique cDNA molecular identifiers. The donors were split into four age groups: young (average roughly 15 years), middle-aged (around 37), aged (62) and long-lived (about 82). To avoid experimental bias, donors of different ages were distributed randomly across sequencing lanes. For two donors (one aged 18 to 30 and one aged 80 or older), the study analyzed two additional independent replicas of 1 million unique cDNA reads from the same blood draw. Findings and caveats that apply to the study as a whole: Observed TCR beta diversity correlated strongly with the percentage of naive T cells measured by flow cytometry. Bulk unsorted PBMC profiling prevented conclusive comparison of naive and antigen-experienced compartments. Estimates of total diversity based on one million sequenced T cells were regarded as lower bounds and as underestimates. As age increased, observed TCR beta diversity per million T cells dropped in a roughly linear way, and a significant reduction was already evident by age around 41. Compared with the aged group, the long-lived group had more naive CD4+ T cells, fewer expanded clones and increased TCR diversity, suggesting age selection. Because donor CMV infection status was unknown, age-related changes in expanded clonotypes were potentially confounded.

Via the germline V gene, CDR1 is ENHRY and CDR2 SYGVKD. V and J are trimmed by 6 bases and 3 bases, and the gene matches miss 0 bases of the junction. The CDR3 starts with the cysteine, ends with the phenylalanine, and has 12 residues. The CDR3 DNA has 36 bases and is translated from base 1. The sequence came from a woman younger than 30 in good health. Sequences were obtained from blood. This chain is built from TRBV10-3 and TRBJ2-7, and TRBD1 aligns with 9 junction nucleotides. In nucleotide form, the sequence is TGTGCCATCAGGGGACAGGGCTACGAGCAGTACTTC. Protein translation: CAIRGQGYEQYF.